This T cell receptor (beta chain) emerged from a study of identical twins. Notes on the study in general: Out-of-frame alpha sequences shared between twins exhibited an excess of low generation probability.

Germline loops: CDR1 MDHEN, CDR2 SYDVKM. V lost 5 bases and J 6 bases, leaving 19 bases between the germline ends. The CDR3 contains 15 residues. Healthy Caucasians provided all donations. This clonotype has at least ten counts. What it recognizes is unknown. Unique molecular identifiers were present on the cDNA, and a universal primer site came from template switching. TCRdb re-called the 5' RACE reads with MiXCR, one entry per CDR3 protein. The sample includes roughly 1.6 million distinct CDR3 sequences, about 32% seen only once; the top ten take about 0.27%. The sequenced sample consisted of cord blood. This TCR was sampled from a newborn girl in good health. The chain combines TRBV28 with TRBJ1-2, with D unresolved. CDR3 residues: CASSPHSGRDHGYTF. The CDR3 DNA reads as TGTGCCAGCAGTCCCCACAGTGGGAGGGATCATGGCTACACCTTC.